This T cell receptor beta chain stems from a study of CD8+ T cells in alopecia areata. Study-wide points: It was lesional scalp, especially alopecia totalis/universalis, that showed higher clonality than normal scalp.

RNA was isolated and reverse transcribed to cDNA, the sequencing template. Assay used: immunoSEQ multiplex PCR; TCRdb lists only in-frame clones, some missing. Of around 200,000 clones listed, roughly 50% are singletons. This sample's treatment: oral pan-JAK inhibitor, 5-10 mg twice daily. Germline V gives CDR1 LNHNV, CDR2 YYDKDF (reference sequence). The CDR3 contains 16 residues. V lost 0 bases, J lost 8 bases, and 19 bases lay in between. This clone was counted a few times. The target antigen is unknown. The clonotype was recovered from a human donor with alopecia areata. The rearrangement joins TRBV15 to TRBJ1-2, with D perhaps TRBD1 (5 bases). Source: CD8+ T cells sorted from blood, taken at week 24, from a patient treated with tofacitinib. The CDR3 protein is CATSRDRASGGDGYTF. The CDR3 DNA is TGTGCCACCAGCAGAGATCGGGCGTCCGGGGGAGACGGCTACACCTTC.